This TCR beta chain appears in the sequencing data of a study of blood T cell repertoires in COVID-19. The wider study: The United States, Italy and Spain were the sources of the acute and convalescent COVID-19 samples. From T cells, B-cell-depleted T cells, or PBMCs came the material, which was cDNA or gDNA.

The V end was cut by 4 bases, the J end by 7 bases, with 13 bases between. This CDR3 contains 14 residues. The germline CDR1 and CDR2 sequences are ENHRY and SYGVKD. Original data processing: Reference gene primers were amplified, and this amplification served to estimate nucleated cell counts. TCRdb's copy holds only in-frame clones and misses some; the assay was immunoSEQ multiplex PCR. D and trimming come from the DNA, and the V and J calls and clone size come from that table. The table records approximately 350,000 clones, about 90% of them present only once. Sequences were obtained from peripheral blood. The clonotype was recovered from a woman aged 18 to 35 who had recovered from COVID-19. The chain uses TRBV10-3 and TRBJ2-2; D call uncertain. Here the CDR3 DNA reads TGTGCCATCAGTGGTGAGATTCTAGGCGGGGAGCTGTTTTTT. It specifies CAISGEILGGELFF.